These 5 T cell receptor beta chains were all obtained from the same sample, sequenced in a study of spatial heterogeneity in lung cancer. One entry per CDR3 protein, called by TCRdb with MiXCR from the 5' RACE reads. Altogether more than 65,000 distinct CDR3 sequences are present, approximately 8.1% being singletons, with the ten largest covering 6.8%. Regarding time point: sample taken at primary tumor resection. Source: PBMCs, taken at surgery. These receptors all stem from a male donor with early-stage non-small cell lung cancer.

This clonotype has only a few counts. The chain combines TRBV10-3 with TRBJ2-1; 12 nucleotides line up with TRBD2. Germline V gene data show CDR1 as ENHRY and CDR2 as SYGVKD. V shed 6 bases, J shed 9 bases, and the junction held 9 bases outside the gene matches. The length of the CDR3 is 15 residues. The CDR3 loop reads CAISRTSGNGGEQFF. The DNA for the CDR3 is TGTGCCATCAGCCGGACTAGCGGGAACGGGGGTGAGCAGTTCTTC.

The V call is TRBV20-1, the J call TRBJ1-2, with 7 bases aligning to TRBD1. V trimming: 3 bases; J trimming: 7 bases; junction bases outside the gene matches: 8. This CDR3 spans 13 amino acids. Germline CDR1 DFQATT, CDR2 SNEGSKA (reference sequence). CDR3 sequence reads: CSARGTAESGYTF. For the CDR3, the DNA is TGCAGTGCTAGGGGGACAGCTGAAAGTGGCTACACCTTC.

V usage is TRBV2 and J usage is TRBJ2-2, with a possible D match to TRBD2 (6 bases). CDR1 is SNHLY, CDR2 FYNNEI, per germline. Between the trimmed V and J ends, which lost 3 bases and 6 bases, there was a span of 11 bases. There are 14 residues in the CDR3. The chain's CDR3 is CASSERELAGELFF. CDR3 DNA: TGTGCCAGCAGTGAGCGGGAATTGGCCGGGGAGCTGTTTTTT.

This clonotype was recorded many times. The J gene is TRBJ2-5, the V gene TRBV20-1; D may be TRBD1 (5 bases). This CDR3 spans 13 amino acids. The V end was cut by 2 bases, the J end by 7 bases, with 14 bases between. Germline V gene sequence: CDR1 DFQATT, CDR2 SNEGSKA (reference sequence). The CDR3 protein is CSARSQGSGTQYF. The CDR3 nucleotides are TGCAGTGCTAGATCTCAGGGATCCGGGACCCAGTACTTC.

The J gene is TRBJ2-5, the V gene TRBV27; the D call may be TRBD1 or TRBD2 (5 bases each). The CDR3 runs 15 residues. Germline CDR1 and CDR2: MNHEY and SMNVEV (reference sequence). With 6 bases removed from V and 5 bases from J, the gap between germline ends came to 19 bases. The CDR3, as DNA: TGTGCCAGCAGACCCACCGGGACGCGAGGGGAGACCCAGTACTTC. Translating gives CASRPTGTRGETQYF.